The clone carrying this T cell receptor beta chain was counted at least ten times. This specimen belongs to a study of T-cell memory formation after mild COVID-19. TCRdb redid the calling of the 5' RACE reads with MiXCR, one entry per CDR3 protein. The table records some 110,000 distinct CDR3 sequences, approximately 13% of them present only once. Germline-derived CDR1 and CDR2 are LNHNV and YYDKDF (reference sequence). The CDR3 length is 16 residues. V lost 3 bases to trimming and J lost 0 bases; unmatched junction nucleotides: 3. The sequencing sample was made of PBMCs or a T cell subset sorted from them (not recorded which). The sequence derives from an adult woman who had mild COVID-19 (a few samples of this study predate the infection). Cell type and time point are not known. V usage is TRBV15 and J usage is TRBJ2-4; 9 bases align to TRBD1. The CDR3, as DNA: TGTGCCACCAGCAGCAACAGGGGGCCAGCCAAAAACATTCAGTACTTC. Amino acids: CATSSNRGPAKNIQYF.